One TCR beta chain is described in this entry. This entry is derived from a study of blood T cell repertoires in COVID-19. Study as a whole: Nucleic acid was either cDNA or gDNA, and it came from T cells, B-cell-depleted T cells, or PBMCs.

Assay: immunoSEQ multiplex PCR; the TCRdb copy retains only in-frame clones and omits some. The sample carries over 250,000 clones, about 86% recorded once. In terms of age and location, participants ranged from about 18 to 95 years and lived in about two dozen US areas. Cohort placement rested on clinical history that participants reported themselves. This CDR3 region has 15 residues. CDR1 is WNHNN and CDR2 is SYGVQD in the germline V gene (reference sequence). Trimming cost V 5 bases and J 6 bases; bases outside gene matches: 9. This TCR was sampled from a man younger than 45 with acute COVID-19. Input material: PBMCs or T cells enriched from blood (not recorded which). The rearrangement joins TRBV10-1 to TRBJ2-2, with 7 bases identical to TRBD1. The CDR3 loop is CASSQGQSSAGELFF. The CDR3 nucleotides read TGCGCCAGCAGTCAGGGACAGAGCTCGGCCGGGGAGCTGTTTTTT.